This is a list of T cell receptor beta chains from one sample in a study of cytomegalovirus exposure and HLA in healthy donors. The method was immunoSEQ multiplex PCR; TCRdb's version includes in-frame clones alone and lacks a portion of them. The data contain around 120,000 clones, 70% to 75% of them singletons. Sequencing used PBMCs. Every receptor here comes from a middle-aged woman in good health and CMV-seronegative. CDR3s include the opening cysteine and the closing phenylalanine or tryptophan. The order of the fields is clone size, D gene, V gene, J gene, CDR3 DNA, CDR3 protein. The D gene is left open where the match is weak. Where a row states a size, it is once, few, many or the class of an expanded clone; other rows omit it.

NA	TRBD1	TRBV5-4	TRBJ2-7	TGTGCCAGCAGCTTGGGTGGTGGACAGGGCGGATTAAGCGAGCAGTACTTC	CASSLGGGQGGLSEQYF
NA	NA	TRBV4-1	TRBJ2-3	TGCGCCAGCAGCTCAAGCACAGATACGCAGTATTTT	CASSSSTDTQYF
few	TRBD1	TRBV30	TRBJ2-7	TGTGCCTGGAGTAGGCTTGGACAGGGGGCCTACGAGCAGTACTTC	CAWSRLGQGAYEQYF
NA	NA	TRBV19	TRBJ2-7	TGTGCCAGTAGTCTGGGACTCCTTCCAGTATACGAGCAGTACTTC	CASSLGLLPVYEQYF
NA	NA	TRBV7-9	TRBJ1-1	TGTTCCAGCAGCCACACAGGACCTGAAGCTTTCTTT	CSSSHTGPEAFF
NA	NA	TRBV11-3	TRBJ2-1	TGTGCCAGCAGTAAAACCTACAATGAGCAGTTCTTC	CASSKTYNEQFF
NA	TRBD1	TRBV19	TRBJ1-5	TGTGCCAGTAGTATTTCGACAGGGCCCGGGCCCCAGCATTTT	CASSISTGPGPQHF
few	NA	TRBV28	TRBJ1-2	TGTGCCAGCAGTTTGGGTGCCGCGGCGGGGAGTACTAACTATGGCTACACCTTC	CASSLGAAAGSTNYGYTF
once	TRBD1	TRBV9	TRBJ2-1	TGTGCCAGCAGCGTAATAGGGGGCGTCATCTCCTACAATGAGCAGTTCTTC	CASSVIGGVISYNEQFF
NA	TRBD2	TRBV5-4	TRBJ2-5	TGTGCCAGCAGCCCGGGGACTAGCGGAAGTGAGCCCCAGTACTTC	CASSPGTSGSEPQYF
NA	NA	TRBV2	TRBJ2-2	TGTGCCAGCAACGAGCGGAACACCGGGGAGCTGTTTTTT	CASNERNTGELFF
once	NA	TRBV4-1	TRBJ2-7	TGCGCCAGCAGCTACGACAGACGAAGCTCCTACGAGCAGTACTTC	CASSYDRRSSYEQYF
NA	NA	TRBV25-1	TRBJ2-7	TGTGCCAGCTCCGAAGATTGGTACGAGCAGTACTTC	CASSEDWYEQYF
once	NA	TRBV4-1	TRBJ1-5	TGCGCCAGCAGCCAAGATAGGCAGGGGCTTTATCAGCCCCAGCATTTT	CASSQDRQGLYQPQHF
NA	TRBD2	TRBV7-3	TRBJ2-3	TGTGCCAGCAGCTTACCTAGCGGGGGGTTCACAGATACGCAGTATTTT	CASSLPSGGFTDTQYF
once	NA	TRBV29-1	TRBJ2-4	TGCAGCGCGTTACAGGGAGCCAAAAACATTCAGTACTTC	CSALQGAKNIQYF
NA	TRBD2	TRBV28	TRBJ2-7	TGTGCCAGCAGTTTACGCAGCGGGGGCTACGAGCAGTACTTC	CASSLRSGGYEQYF
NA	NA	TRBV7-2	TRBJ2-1	TGTGCCAGCAGCTTAGCCCACCCGGGCCGGGGTCAACGATCCAGTGAGCAGTTCTTC	CASSLAHPGRGQRSSEQFF
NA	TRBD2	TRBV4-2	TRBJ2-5	TGTGCCAGCAGCACGCCGGGACTAGCGGGATCAGAGACCCAGTACTTC	CASSTPGLAGSETQYF
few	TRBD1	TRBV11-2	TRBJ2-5	TGTGCCAGCAGCTTAGGGGGGACAGAAGAGACCCAGTACTTC	CASSLGGTEETQYF
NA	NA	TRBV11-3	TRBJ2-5	TGTGCCAGCAGCTTAGGCCAGGCCCGAGGGGAGACCCAGTACTTC	CASSLGQARGETQYF
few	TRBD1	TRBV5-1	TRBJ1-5	TGCGCCAGCAGCTTGGGGACAGGGGATCAGCCCCAGCATTTT	CASSLGTGDQPQHF
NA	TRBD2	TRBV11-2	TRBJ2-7	TGTGCCAGCAGCTTAGATCTCCCAGCGGGAGGCCACGAGCAGTACTTC	CASSLDLPAGGHEQYF
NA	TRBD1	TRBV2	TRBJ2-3	TGTGCCAGCAGTTCACAGGGGTTTATGGCAGATACGCAGTATTTT	CASSSQGFMADTQYF
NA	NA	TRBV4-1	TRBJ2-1	TGCGCCAGCAGCCAAGATTTCTCGGCAGGGCGCGCCAATGAGCAGTTCTTC	CASSQDFSAGRANEQFF
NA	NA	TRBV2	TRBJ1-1	TGTGCCACCATGTGGAGGGCTACTGAAGCTTTCTTT	CATMWRATEAFF
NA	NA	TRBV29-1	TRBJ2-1	TGCAGCGTTGAAGCGACGGGGTACAATGAGCAGTTCTTC	CSVEATGYNEQFF
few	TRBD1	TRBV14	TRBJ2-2	TGTGCCAGCAGCCAACTCGGGACAGAATACACCGGGGAGCTGTTTTTT	CASSQLGTEYTGELFF
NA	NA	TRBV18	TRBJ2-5	TGTGCCAGCTCACCATTCCGGGGGTTCCAAGAGACCCAGTACTTC	CASSPFRGFQETQYF
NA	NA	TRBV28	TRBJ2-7	TGTGCCAGCAGCCCCCAGTTGGGCCGTTACGAGCAGTACTTC	CASSPQLGRYEQYF
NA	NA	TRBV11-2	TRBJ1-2	TGTGCCAGTCGACAGGAAAACTATGGCTACACCTTC	CASRQENYGYTF
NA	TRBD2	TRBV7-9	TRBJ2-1	TGTGCCAGCAGCCCCGGACTAGCGGAAAACAATGAGCAGTTCTTC	CASSPGLAENNEQFF
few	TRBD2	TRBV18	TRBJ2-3	TGTGCCAGCTCCTCCGGGACTAGCGGGAGAGGGACGCAGTATTTT	CASSSGTSGRGTQYF
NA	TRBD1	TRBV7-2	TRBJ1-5	TGTGCCAGCAGCCGAACCGGGACAGGGTATCAGCCCCAGCATTTT	CASSRTGTGYQPQHF